This T cell receptor beta chain was profiled in a study of CD8 T cells in ankylosing spondylitis. The study's findings and limits: According to the report, clones linked to the disease were significantly enriched in matched synovial fluid samples taken from ankylosing spondylitis patients. A TCR beta motif made of about eight highly homologous variants seemed typical of ankylosing spondylitis blood. Disease-linked clones, CD8+, were relatively rare in peripheral blood.

This clonotype was seen only a few times. Antigen: not known. The CDR3 has 16 residues. Germline-derived CDR1 and CDR2 are SQVTM and ANQGSEA. V shed 3 bases and J 14 bases; nucleotides not matched to a gene: 19. As the method for making TCR beta libraries, quantitative 5'-RACE with molecular barcodes was used. TCRdb independently ran MiXCR on the 5' RACE reads; one entry per CDR3 protein. Here the sample spans about 150,000 distinct CDR3 sequences, under 55% being singletons. Sample: synovial fluid, either unsorted or a sorted T cell fraction (not recorded which). This chain joins TRBV29-1 and TRBJ2-1; the match to TRBD2 covers 10 bases. The sequence was obtained from a male donor with ankylosing spondylitis. The CDR3 bases are TGCAGCGTTGAGGTCCAGCGGGAGGGCGTTTTATTATTTGAGTTCTTC. This sequence encodes CSVEVQREGVLLFEFF.